Shown below are 29 T cell receptor beta chains from a single sample sequenced in a study of blood T cell repertoires in COVID-19. Only in-frame clones appear in the TCRdb table, and some are missing; sequencing was by immunoSEQ multiplex PCR. The data show about 140,000 clones, 65% to 85% seen once. The sample taken for sequencing was peripheral blood. The source is a man aged 30 to 39 with COVID-19, enrolled during active disease.

The chain employs TRBV6-5 and TRBJ1-5, with a possible D match to TRBD1 (6 bases). Germline V lookup: CDR1 MNHEY, CDR2 SVGAGI. V gave up 6 bases and J gave up 5 bases, with 11 bases separating them. The CDR3 length is 13 residues. CDR3 nucleotide sequence: TGTGCCAGCAGGAGGGACACAGATCAGCCCCAGCATTTT. This encodes CASRRDTDQPQHF.

The V call is TRBV6-6, the J call TRBJ2-1; possibly TRBD1 for D (7 bases). V lost 0 bases, J lost 3 bases, and 9 bases lay in between. The length of the CDR3 is 15 residues. Germline loops: CDR1 MNHNY, CDR2 SVGAGI (reference sequence). The CDR3 spells CASSYSQGGYNEQFF. CDR3 nucleotides: TGTGCCAGCAGTTACTCGCAGGGGGGCTACAATGAGCAGTTCTTC.

The genes are TRBV10-3 and TRBJ1-6, with D maybe TRBD1 (5 bases). This CDR3 region has 17 residues. V was clipped by 6 bases and J by 0 bases, with 15 bases between them. The germline gives CDR1 ENHRY, CDR2 SYGVKD. CDR3: CAISPKTESSYNSPLHF. CDR3 nucleotides: TGTGCCATCAGCCCCAAGACAGAAAGCTCCTATAATTCACCCCTCCACTTT.

The chain carries TRBV9 and TRBJ2-2; a weak D match, TRBD1 (6 bases). The CDR3 runs 15 residues. The V end lost 0 bases, the J end lost 4 bases, and 10 bases lay between the germline ends. Germline assignment: CDR1 SGDLS and CDR2 YYNGEE. The CDR3 is CASSVEGVSTGELFF. CDR3 DNA: TGTGCCAGCAGCGTAGAGGGGGTGTCCACCGGGGAGCTGTTTTTT.

V gene TRBV27 combines with J gene TRBJ2-1, with D uncertain. The CDR3 runs 14 residues. V was clipped by 6 bases and J by 0 bases, with 9 bases between them. Germline-derived CDR1 and CDR2 are MNHEY and SMNVEV (reference sequence). For the CDR3, the DNA is TGTGCCAGCAGCTATGGTGACTCCTACAATGAGCAGTTCTTC. Residues: CASSYGDSYNEQFF.

V gene TRBV10-3 combines with J gene TRBJ2-7; 8 nucleotides align to TRBD2. Germline V gives CDR1 ENHRY, CDR2 SYGVKD. This CDR3 contains 14 residues. V lost 6 bases to trimming and J lost 6 bases; unmatched junction nucleotides: 10. CDR3 in amino acids: CAISRAGEGSEQYF. The DNA for the CDR3 is TGTGCCATCAGCCGAGCGGGAGAGGGCTCCGAGCAGTACTTC.

The chain joins TRBV30 to TRBJ2-1; 11 bases are shared with TRBD2. With V trimmed by 2 bases and J by 6 bases, 3 bases remained unmatched. The CDR3 runs to 14 residues. Germline values: CDR1 GTSNPN, CDR2 SVGIG (reference sequence). As DNA, the CDR3 is TGTGCCTGGAGTAAAGGACTAGCGGGCAATGAGCAGTTCTTC. Protein: CAWSKGLAGNEQFF.

This clone was counted a few times. V gene TRBV2 combines with J gene TRBJ1-5; 8 bases match TRBD1. The CDR3 sequence is 12 residues long. CDR1 is SNHLY, CDR2 FYNNEI, per germline. After removal of 11 bases from V and 7 bases from J, the junction contained 7 bases not matched to a gene. The CDR3 is CAATGARQPQHF. The CDR3 DNA reads TGTGCCGCGACAGGGGCGCGACAGCCCCAGCATTTT.

This clone has only a few counts. This chain connects TRBV5-1 to TRBJ2-3; 14 bases line up with TRBD2. CDR1 and CDR2 from the germline V gene are SGHRS and YFSETQ. V lost 2 bases, J lost 3 bases, and 2 bases stayed unmatched. This CDR3 is built from 16 residues. Here the CDR3 reads CASSFGTSGSTDTQYF. The DNA for the CDR3 is TGCGCCAGCAGCTTTGGGACTAGCGGGAGTACAGATACGCAGTATTTT.

The V call is TRBV7-2, the J call TRBJ2-5; no definite D call. V gave up 0 bases and J gave up 4 bases, with 6 bases separating them. CDR3 size: 13 residues. The germline V gene encodes CDR1 SGHTA and CDR2 FQGNSA. DNA of the CDR3: TGTGCCAGCAGCTTAGCTCGCGGAGAGACCCAGTACTTC. It yields the protein CASSLARGETQYF. Combining the CDR3 with reference TRBV7-2 and TRBJ2-5 gives the whole variable domain GAGVSQSPSNKVTEKGKDVELRCDPISGHTALYWYRQSLGQGLEFLIYFQGNSAPDKSGLPSDRFSAERTGGSVSTLTIQRTQQEDSAVYLCASSLARGETQYFGPGTRLLVL.

This clone occurred once. This chain links TRBV30 with TRBJ2-1; D perhaps matches TRBD1 (6 bases). This CDR3 has 16 amino acids. Deletions cut 0 bases from V and 5 bases from J, with 17 bases between. Germline V gene lookup returns CDR1 GTSNPN and CDR2 SVGIG (reference sequence). The DNA of the CDR3 is TGTGCCTGGAGTGTAGGGGGTTTAGCGACCCACAATGAGCAGTTCTTC. Amino acids: CAWSVGGLATHNEQFF.

V gene TRBV10-3 combines with J gene TRBJ2-5; TRBD2 agrees at 15 bases. Germline V gene lookup returns CDR1 ENHRY and CDR2 SYGVKD. The CDR3 totals 17 residues. V shed 4 bases, J shed 5 bases, and the junction held 8 bases outside the gene matches. CDR3 in amino acids: CAISGLGGLAGGETQYF. The DNA for the CDR3 is TGTGCCATCAGTGGACTTGGCGGACTAGCGGGAGGGGAGACCCAGTACTTC.

The CDR3: CASSFPDSLQGYTF. The CDR3 DNA reads as TGTGCCAGTAGTTTCCCCGACTCCCTGCAGGGCTACACCTTC. V is TRBV19 and J is TRBJ1-2, with no clear D. Trimming shortened V by 5 bases and J by 8 bases, and 18 bases separated the two germline ends. CDR1 is LNHDA and CDR2 is SQIVND in the germline V gene (reference sequence). CDR3 length equals 14 residues.

The rearrangement uses TRBV11-2 and TRBJ1-1, with D possibly matching TRBD1 (5 bases). V lost 5 bases and J 10 bases, leaving 14 bases between the germline ends. The CDR3 length is 12 residues. The germline CDR1 and CDR2 sequences are SGHAT and FQNNGV. DNA for the CDR3: TGTGCCAGCAGCCGGGGGAGCCCAGGAGCTTTCTTT. Encoded protein: CASSRGSPGAFF.

This clone occurred a few times. The V gene is TRBV19, the J gene TRBJ2-2; 11 bases are shared with TRBD2. Germline CDR1 LNHDA, CDR2 SQIVND (reference sequence). Trimming took 4 bases from V and 7 from J; bases not matched to a gene: 8. CDR3 length equals 16 residues. The CDR3 protein is CASSTLAGGPNGELFF. As DNA, the CDR3 is TGTGCCAGTAGTACATTAGCGGGAGGGCCTAACGGGGAGCTGTTTTTT.

V is TRBV24-1 and J is TRBJ2-5; 12 bases align to TRBD1. Germline V gene sequence: CDR1 KGHDR, CDR2 SFDVKD. V trimming: 5 bases; J trimming: 4 bases; junction bases outside the gene matches: 7. CDR3 length: 16 amino acids. The CDR3: CATSVGDRGPRETQYF. In nucleotides, the CDR3 is TGTGCCACCAGTGTGGGGGACAGGGGGCCTCGAGAGACCCAGTACTTC.

The rearrangement uses TRBV4-2 and TRBJ2-5; a possible D gene is TRBD1 (6 bases). The CDR3 spans 14 residues. V gave up 1 base and J gave up 3 bases, with 9 bases separating them. Germline CDR1 is LGHNA and CDR2 is YNFKEQ. DNA of the CDR3: TGTGCCAGCAGCCAAGTCGCAGGGGAAGAGACCCAGTACTTC. The encoded protein is CASSQVAGEETQYF.

The V call is TRBV18, the J call TRBJ2-7, with D possibly being TRBD1 (6 bases). Trimming stripped 1 base from V and 7 bases from J, with 17 bases between. Germline V gene sequence: CDR1 KGHSH, CDR2 LQKENI. The CDR3 is made up of 15 amino acids. As DNA, the CDR3 is TGTGCCAGCTCACCACTTACAAGGGGGTGGCAGGAGCAGTACTTC. Protein: CASSPLTRGWQEQYF.

The chain links TRBV2 to TRBJ1-2; TRBD1 aligns across 10 bases. The trim removed 5 bases at V and 8 bases at J, leaving 8 bases unmatched. This CDR3 region has 14 residues. Germline-derived CDR1 and CDR2 are SNHLY and FYNNEI. CDR3 nucleotide sequence: TGTGCCAGCAGTCCGCAAGGGACAGGGGAGGGCTACACCTTC. Its protein product is CASSPQGTGEGYTF. Full variable domain (missing parts from reference TRBV2 and TRBJ1-2): EPEVTQTPSHQVTQMGQEVILRCVPISNHLYFYWYRQILGQKVEFLVSFYNNEISEKSEIFDDQFSVERPDGSNFTLKIRSTKLEDSAMYFCASSPQGTGEGYTFGSGTRLTVV.

The gene calls are TRBV19 and TRBJ2-1, with 7 bases lining up with TRBD2. The CDR3 runs 14 residues. The germline V gene has CDR1 LNHDA and CDR2 SQIVND (reference sequence). After removal of 3 bases from V and 5 bases from J, the junction contained 4 bases not matched to a gene. The CDR3 DNA reads as TGTGCCAGTAGTATTGGGCGGGGGAACAATGAGCAGTTCTTC. It yields the protein CASSIGRGNNEQFF.

J is TRBJ2-5 and V is TRBV10-1; TRBD1 aligns across 9 bases. The length of the CDR3 is 15 residues. Trimming took 0 bases from V and 2 from J; bases not matched to a gene: 1. CDR1 is WNHNN and CDR2 is SYGVQD in the germline V gene (reference sequence). DNA of the CDR3: TGCGCCAGCAGTGAGTCGGGGACAGGGCAAGAGACCCAGTACTTC. Amino acids: CASSESGTGQETQYF.

This chain connects TRBV5-4 to TRBJ2-7; possible D gene TRBD1, 6 bases. This CDR3 has 13 amino acids. CDR1 is SGHNT and CDR2 is YYREEE in the germline V gene (reference sequence). The V and J ends lost 4 bases and 5 bases respectively, with 13 bases between them. The CDR3 nucleotides read TGTGCCAGCAGCCTACAGGGCAGCCACGAGCAGTACTTC. Amino acid sequence: CASSLQGSHEQYF.

This rearrangement joins TRBV28 to TRBJ1-2; 7 bases agree with TRBD1. The germline V gene has CDR1 MDHEN and CDR2 SYDVKM. The CDR3 consists of 16 residues. J was trimmed by 4 bases and V by 8 bases; bases with no gene match: 16. CDR3 region: CASDQIPGGSPYGYTF. The CDR3 nucleotides are TGTGCCAGCGACCAAATCCCAGGGGGGTCCCCCTATGGCTACACCTTC.

The rearrangement joins TRBV28 to TRBJ1-2; D unresolved. The length of the CDR3 is 13 residues. V gave up 6 bases and J gave up 8 bases, with 16 bases separating them. Germline values: CDR1 MDHEN, CDR2 SYDVKM. The CDR3: CASSLPGGSGYTF. In DNA form, the CDR3 reads TGTGCCAGCAGCCTCCCAGGAGGGAGCGGCTACACCTTC.

The rearrangement links TRBV5-4 to TRBJ2-7; possibly TRBD2 for D (6 bases). The CDR3 extends over 16 amino acids. The V gene's germline CDR1 is SGHNT and CDR2 YYREEE (reference sequence). V dropped 0 bases and J dropped 2 bases, with 15 bases sitting between them. The CDR3 nucleotides read TGTGCCAGCAGCTTGGGAACGGGGGAAGGGCCCTACGAGCAGTACTTC. Its translation: CASSLGTGEGPYEQYF.

The CDR3 sequence is CASRASGRLRADTQYF. The CDR3 DNA is TGTGCCAGCAGGGCTAGCGGGAGGCTCAGGGCAGATACGCAGTATTTT. This chain links TRBV2 with TRBJ2-3; 11 bases are a match to TRBD2. In germline, CDR1 is SNHLY, CDR2 FYNNEI. The trim removed 6 bases at V and 4 bases at J, leaving 9 bases unmatched. This CDR3 is 16 amino acids long.

The rearrangement links TRBV10-3 to TRBJ1-5; perhaps TRBD1 as D (5 bases). CDR1 and CDR2 from the germline V gene are ENHRY and SYGVKD. The CDR3 totals 13 residues. Deletions cut 7 bases from V and 5 bases from J, with 12 bases between. The DNA for the CDR3 is TGTGCCATCAATGGGGGGGTTTATCAGCCCCAGCATTTT. It is translated as CAINGGVYQPQHF.

The rearrangement links TRBV5-1 to TRBJ1-4; 10 bases fit TRBD1. The ends lost 2 bases at V and 3 bases at J; junction bases unmatched: 7. The CDR3 contains 17 residues. The germline gives CDR1 SGHRS, CDR2 YFSETQ. The CDR3 region is CASSFRDRGRANEKLFF. Here the CDR3 DNA reads TGCGCCAGCAGCTTCCGGGACAGGGGAAGAGCTAATGAAAAACTGTTTTTT.

This clone has just a few counts. The CDR3 bases are TGTGCCAGCAGTGAGAGAGGAGACAATGAGCAGTTCTTC. Translation: CASSERGDNEQFF. This rearrangement joins TRBV6-4 to TRBJ2-1, with D unclear. V was trimmed by 3 bases and J by 5 bases, leaving 8 bases between them. Germline CDR1 and CDR2: MRHNA and SNTAGT. CDR3 length equals 13 residues.